This entry concerns a single T cell receptor (beta chain). This entry belongs to a study of Ad26.COV2.S vaccination and SARS-CoV-2 variants. On the study more broadly: Enrollment placed the donor in the COV1001 Ad26.COV2.S trial arm.

The V gene lost 2 bases and the J gene lost 4 bases, with 14 bases spanning the gap. CDR1 is LGHDT, CDR2 YNNKEL, per germline (reference sequence). This CDR3 spans 15 amino acids. The assay was immunoSEQ multiplex PCR, and TCRdb's table has in-frame clones only and misses some. The sample has 300,000 to 400,000 clones; around nine tenths are singletons. The treatment was: over 15 received Ad26.COV2.S at low or high dose, single or two shots; about 5 received placebo; per-sample allocation not given. Vaccine and placebo recipients were sampled on day 63 after the first injection. An Ad26 vector that expressed Wuhan-strain SARS-CoV-2 spike constituted the vaccine.

The TCR sequence derives from a person between 18 and 65 years old who received the Ad26.COV2.S COVID-19 vaccine or a placebo. The V call is TRBV3-1 (or the pseudogene TRBV3-2), the J call TRBJ2-5; no definite D call. Here the sequenced sample was peripheral blood, taken in a trial of Ad26.COV2.S vaccine versus placebo. CDR3 coding DNA: TGTGCCAGCAGCCAACCTGAGCCTTTCGGAGAGACCCAGTACTTC. Encoded protein: CASSQPEPFGETQYF.